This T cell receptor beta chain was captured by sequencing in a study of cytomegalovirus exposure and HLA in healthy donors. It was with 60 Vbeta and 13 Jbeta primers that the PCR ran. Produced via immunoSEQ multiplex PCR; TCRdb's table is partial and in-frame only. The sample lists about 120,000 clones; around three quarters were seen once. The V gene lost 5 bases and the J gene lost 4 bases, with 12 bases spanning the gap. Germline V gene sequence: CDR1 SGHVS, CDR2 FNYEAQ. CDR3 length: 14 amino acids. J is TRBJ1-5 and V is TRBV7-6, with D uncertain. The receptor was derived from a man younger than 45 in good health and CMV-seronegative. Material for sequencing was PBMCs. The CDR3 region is CASSQLAGNQPQHF. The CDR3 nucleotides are TGTGCCAGCAGCCAGCTGGCGGGAAATCAGCCCCAGCATTTT.